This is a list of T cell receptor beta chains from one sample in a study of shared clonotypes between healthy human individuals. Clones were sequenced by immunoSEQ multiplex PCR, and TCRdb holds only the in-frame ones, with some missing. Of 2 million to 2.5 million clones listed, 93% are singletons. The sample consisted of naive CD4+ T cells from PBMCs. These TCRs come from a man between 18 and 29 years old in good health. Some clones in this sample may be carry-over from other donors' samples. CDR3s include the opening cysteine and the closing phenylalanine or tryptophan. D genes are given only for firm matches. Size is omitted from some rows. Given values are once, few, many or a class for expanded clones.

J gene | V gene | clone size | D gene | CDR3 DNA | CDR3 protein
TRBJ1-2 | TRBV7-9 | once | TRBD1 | TGTGCCAGCAGCCCTGGGACAGGTGGCTACACCTTC | CASSPGTGGYTF
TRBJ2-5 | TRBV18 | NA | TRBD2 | TGTGCCAGCTCTCCATGGGCGGGAGTCGGGGAGACCCAGTACTTC | CASSPWAGVGETQYF
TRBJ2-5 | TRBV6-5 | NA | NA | TGTGCCAGCAGTTACTGGCCAGCCCATATAGAGACCCAGTACTTC | CASSYWPAHIETQYF
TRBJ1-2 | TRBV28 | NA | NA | TGTGCCAGCAGCCTTACCACCAACTATGGCTACACCTTC | CASSLTTNYGYTF
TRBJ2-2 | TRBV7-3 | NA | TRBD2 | TGTGCCAGCGCCCCGGGTTCCGCTAGCGGGAGTCACACCGGGGAGCTGTTTTTT | CASAPGSASGSHTGELFF
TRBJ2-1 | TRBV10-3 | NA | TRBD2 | TGTGCCATCGGCTCAAGCGGGAGTACCTACAATGAGCAGTTCTTC | CAIGSSGSTYNEQFF
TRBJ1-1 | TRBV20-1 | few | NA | TGCAGTGCTAGGCAGGTCGAAGCTTTCTTT | CSARQVEAFF
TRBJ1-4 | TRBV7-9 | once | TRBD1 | TGTGCCAGCAGCTTAGGGGCAGGGGGCTTTAAGTCGGATGAAAAACTGTTTTTT | CASSLGAGGFKSDEKLFF
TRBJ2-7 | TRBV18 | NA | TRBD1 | TGTGCCAGCTCCCCGACAGGGGGTGGGCTCGAGCAGTACTTC | CASSPTGGGLEQYF
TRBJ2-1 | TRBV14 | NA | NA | TGTGCCAGCAGCCTCAGGCAGGGTCTCGCGTTCTTC | CASSLRQGLAFF
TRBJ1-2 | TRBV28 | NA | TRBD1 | TGTGCCAGCAGACAGGGGGGAGTTCGCGGCTACACCTTC | CASRQGGVRGYTF
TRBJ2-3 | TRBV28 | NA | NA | TGTGCCAGCAGTACCGGACTAACTTCTAACACAGATACGCAGTATTTT | CASSTGLTSNTDTQYF
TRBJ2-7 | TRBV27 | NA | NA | TGTGCCAGCAGTCCCCGACGGAACAACTACGAGCAGTACTTC | CASSPRRNNYEQYF
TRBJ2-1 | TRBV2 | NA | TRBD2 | TGTGCCAGCAGTTACTTACTAGCGGGGGACAATGAGCAGTTCTTC | CASSYLLAGDNEQFF
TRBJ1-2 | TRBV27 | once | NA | TGTGCCAGCAGTTTATCCCAGGGGCGGTACTATGGCTACACCTTC | CASSLSQGRYYGYTF
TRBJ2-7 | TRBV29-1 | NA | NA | TGCAGCGTTGGGTTGGGGAGCTCCTACGAGCAGTACTTC | CSVGLGSSYEQYF
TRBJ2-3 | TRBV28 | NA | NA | TGTGCCAGCAGTTTAAGCCGGAATACGCAGTATTTT | CASSLSRNTQYF
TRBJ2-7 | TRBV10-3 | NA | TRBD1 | TGTGCCATCAGACCCACAGGGGGTAACGACGAGCAGTACTTC | CAIRPTGGNDEQYF
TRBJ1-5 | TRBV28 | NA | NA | TGTGCCAGCAGGAAGTTCACCTATAGCAATCAGCCCCAGCATTTT | CASRKFTYSNQPQHF
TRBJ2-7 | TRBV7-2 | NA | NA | TGTGCCAGCAGCTTATTGTCAGGACAGACCTACGAGCAGTACTTC | CASSLLSGQTYEQYF
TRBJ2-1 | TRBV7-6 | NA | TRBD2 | TGTGCCAGCAGCTTAGCGGTAGCGGGGGGATACAATGAGCAGTTCTTC | CASSLAVAGGYNEQFF
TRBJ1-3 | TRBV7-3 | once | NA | TGTGCCAGCAGCCTCAGTGGGGTATCTGGAAACACCATATATTTT | CASSLSGVSGNTIYF
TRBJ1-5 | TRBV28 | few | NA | TGTGCCAGCAGCCGGGACGGCAATCAGCCCCAGCATTTT | CASSRDGNQPQHF
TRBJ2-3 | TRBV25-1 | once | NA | TGTGCCAGCAGTGTGGGCGGAATCACAGATACGCAGTATTTT | CASSVGGITDTQYF
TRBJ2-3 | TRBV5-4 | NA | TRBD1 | TGTGCCAGCAGCGTGGACAGGGAAGAAGATACGCAGTATTTT | CASSVDREEDTQYF
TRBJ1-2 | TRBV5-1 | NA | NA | TGCGCCAGCAGCCCCCCTACAGCTAACTATGGCTACACCTTC | CASSPPTANYGYTF
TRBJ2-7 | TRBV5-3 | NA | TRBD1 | TGTGCCAGAAGCCCAGGACAGGGTCCCTACGAGCAGTACTTC | CARSPGQGPYEQYF
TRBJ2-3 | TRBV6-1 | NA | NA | TGTGCCTCCGGTGGGGACACTAGCACAGATACGCAGTATTTT | CASGGDTSTDTQYF
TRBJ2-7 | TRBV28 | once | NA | TGTGCCAGCAGTATAGGGGTTTTAGGTACCTACGAGCAGTACTTC | CASSIGVLGTYEQYF
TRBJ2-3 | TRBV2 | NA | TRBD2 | TGTGCCAGCAGTGTACGACTAGCGGGAAATCCAGATACGCAGTATTTT | CASSVRLAGNPDTQYF
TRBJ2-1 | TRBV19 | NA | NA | TGTGCCAGTAGTCCCCTCCGGGACTCTAGTGGGAATGAGCAGTTCTTC | CASSPLRDSSGNEQFF
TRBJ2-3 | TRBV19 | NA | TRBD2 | TGTGCCAGCCACCTAGCGGGAGTGACAGATACGCAGTATTTT | CASHLAGVTDTQYF